This T cell receptor beta chain was identified during a study of T and B cells in COVID-19 patients. At the level of the study: The recovered patients had mostly mild to moderate COVID-19 with outpatient management.

Of note for this clonotype: What it recognizes is unknown.

From blood, roughly 220-550 ng of genomic DNA served as TRB template. TRB rearrangements were amplified by multiplex PCR with BIOMED2 TRB-A/B primers. Via MiXCR, TCRdb re-called the multiplex PCR reads, giving one row per CDR3 protein. The table has about 14,000 distinct CDR3 sequences, around 30% seen once; the top ten hold 0.95% to 1.5%. From germline, CDR1 is SGHTA and CDR2 FQGNSA. This CDR3 spans 11 amino acids. Trimming removed 4 bases from V and 2 bases from J, with 1 base in between. Study-level points and caveats: Early severe-case samples and blood from mildly ill patients during symptoms were in short supply. Active COVID-19 showed highly clonal TRB repertoires; recovery showed diversity and richness above healthy donors. Patients with COVID-19 reportedly showed strongly skewed T cell receptor beta variable and joining gene usage.

The clonotype originates from a human donor who had recovered from COVID-19. V usage is TRBV7-2 and J usage is TRBJ2-3; D call uncertain. The sequenced sample consisted of blood. CDR3 protein: CASSYTDTQYF. The CDR3 bases are TGTGCCAGCAGCTACACAGATACGCAGTATTTT.